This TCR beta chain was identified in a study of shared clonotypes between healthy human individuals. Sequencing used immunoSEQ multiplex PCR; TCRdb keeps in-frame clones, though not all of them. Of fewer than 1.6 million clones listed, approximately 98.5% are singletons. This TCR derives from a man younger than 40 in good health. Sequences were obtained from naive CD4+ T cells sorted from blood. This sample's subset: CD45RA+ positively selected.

The CDR3 loop is CASSELGVLTYEQYF. The CDR3 DNA reads TGTGCCAGCAGTGAACTAGGCGTCTTAACCTACGAGCAGTACTTC. This chain uses TRBV2 with TRBJ2-7; D is ambiguous. V was clipped by 2 bases and J by 2 bases, with 13 bases between them. In germline, CDR1 is SNHLY, CDR2 FYNNEI. This CDR3 is 15 amino acids long.